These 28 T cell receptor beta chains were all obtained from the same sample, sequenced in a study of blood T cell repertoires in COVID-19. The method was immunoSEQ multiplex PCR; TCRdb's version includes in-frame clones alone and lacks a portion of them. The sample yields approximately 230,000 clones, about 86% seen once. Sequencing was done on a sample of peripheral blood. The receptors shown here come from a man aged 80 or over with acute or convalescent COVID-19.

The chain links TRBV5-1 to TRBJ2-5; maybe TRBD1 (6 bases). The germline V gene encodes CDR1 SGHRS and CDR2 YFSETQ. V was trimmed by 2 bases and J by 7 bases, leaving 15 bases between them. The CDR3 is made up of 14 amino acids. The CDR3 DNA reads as TGCGCCAGCAGCTTAAGGGCGGACAGAGCGACCCAGTACTTC. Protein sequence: CASSLRADRATQYF. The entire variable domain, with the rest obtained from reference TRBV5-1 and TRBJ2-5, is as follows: KAGVTQTPRYLIKTRGQQVTLSCSPISGHRSVSWYQQTPGQGLQFLFEYFSETQRNKGNFPGRFSGRQFSNSRSEMNVSTLELGDSALYLCASSLRADRATQYFGPGTRLLVL.

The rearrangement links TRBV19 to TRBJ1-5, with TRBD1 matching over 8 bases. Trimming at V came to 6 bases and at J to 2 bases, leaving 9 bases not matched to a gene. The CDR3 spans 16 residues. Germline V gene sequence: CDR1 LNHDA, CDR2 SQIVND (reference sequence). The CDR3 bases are TGTGCCAGTAGCAATCAGGGGGCAGGAGGCAATCAGCCCCAGCATTTT. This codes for CASSNQGAGGNQPQHF.

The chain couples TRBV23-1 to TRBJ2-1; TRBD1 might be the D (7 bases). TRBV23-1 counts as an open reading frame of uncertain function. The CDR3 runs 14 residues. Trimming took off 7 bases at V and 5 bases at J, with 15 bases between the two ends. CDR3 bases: TGCGCCAGCACCGGCTGCAGGGGGGACAATGAGCAGTTCTTC. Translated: CASTGCRGDNEQFF.

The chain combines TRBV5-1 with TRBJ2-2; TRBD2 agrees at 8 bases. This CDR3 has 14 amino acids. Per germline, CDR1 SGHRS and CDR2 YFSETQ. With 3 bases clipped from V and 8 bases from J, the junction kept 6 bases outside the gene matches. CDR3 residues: CASSSWTSRGELFF. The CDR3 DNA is TGCGCCAGCAGCTCTTGGACTAGCCGAGGGGAGCTGTTTTTT.

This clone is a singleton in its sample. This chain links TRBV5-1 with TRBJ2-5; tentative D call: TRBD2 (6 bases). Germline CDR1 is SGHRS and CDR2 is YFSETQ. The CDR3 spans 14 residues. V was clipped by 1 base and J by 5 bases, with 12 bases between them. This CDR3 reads CASSLSGVAETQYF. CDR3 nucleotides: TGCGCCAGCAGCTTGTCGGGGGTTGCGGAGACCCAGTACTTC. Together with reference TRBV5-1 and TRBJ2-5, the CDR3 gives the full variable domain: KAGVTQTPRYLIKTRGQQVTLSCSPISGHRSVSWYQQTPGQGLQFLFEYFSETQRNKGNFPGRFSGRQFSNSRSEMNVSTLELGDSALYLCASSLSGVAETQYFGPGTRLLVL.

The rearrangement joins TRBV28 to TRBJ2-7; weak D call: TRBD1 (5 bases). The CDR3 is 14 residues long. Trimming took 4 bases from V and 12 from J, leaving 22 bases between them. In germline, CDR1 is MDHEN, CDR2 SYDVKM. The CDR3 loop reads CASSSVGHETDPYF. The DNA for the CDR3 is TGTGCCAGCAGTTCAGTAGGCCACGAGACAGATCCGTACTTC. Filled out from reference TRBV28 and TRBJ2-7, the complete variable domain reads DVKVTQSSRYLVKRTGEKVFLECVQDMDHENMFWYRQDPGLGLRLIYFSYDVKMKEKGDIPEGYSVSREKKERFSLILESASTNQTSMYLCASSSVGHETDPYFGPGTRLTVT.

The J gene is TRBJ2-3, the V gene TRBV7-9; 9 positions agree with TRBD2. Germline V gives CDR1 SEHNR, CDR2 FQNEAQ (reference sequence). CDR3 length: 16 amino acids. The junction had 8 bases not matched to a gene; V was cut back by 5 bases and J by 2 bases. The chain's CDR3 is CASSPPGLADTDTQYF. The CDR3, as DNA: TGTGCCAGCAGCCCGCCGGGACTAGCTGACACAGATACGCAGTATTTT.

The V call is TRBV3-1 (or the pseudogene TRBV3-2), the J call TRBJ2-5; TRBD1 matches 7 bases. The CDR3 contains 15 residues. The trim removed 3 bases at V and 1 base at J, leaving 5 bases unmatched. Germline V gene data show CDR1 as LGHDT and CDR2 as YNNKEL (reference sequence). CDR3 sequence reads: CASSHHRDSQETQYF. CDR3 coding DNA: TGTGCCAGCAGCCACCACCGGGACAGCCAAGAGACCCAGTACTTC.

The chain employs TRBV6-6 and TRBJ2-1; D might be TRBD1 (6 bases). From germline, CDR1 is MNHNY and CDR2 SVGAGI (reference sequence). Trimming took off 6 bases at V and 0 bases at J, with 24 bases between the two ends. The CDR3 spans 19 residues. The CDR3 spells CASSYTTGIRGSSYNEQFF. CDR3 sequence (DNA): TGTGCCAGCAGCTATACCACGGGAATCAGGGGAAGCTCCTACAATGAGCAGTTCTTC.

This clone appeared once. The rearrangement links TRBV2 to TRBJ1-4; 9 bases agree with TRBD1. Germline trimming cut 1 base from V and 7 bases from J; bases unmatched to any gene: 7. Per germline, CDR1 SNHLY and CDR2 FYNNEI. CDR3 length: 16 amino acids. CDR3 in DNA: TGTGCCAGCAGTGAAGGGAAGGGACAGGGAGCTGAAAAACTGTTTTTT. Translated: CASSEGKGQGAEKLFF.

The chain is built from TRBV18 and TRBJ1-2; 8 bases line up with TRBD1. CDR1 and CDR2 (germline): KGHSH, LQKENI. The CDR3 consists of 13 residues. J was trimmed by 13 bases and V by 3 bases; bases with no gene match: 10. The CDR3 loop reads CASSPIPDRECTF. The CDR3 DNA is TGTGCCAGCTCACCTATACCGGACAGGGAATGCACCTTC.

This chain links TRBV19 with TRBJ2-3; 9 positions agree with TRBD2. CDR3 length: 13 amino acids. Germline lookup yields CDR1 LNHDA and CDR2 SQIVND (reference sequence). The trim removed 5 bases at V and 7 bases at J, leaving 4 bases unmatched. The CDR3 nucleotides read TGTGCCAGTAGTCCTCTAGCGGGGTATACGCAGTATTTT. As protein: CASSPLAGYTQYF.

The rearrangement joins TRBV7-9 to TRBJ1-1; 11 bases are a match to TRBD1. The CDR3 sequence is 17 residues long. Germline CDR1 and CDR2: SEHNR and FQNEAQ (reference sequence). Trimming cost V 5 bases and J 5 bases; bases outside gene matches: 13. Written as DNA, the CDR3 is TGTGCCAGCAGCCCCGGGACAGGGGGGGAATCCTGGACTGAAGCTTTCTTT. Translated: CASSPGTGGESWTEAFF.

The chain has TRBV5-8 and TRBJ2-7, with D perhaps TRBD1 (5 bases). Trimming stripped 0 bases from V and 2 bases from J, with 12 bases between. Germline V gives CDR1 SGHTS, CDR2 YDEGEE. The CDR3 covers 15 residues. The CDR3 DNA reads TGTGCCAGCAGCTTGGCGGGCAGGGCACCCTACGAGCAGTACTTC. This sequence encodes CASSLAGRAPYEQYF.

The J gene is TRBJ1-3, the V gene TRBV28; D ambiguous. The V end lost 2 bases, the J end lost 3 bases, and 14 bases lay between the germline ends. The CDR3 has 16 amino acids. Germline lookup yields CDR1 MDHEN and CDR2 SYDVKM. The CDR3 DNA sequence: TGTGCCAGCAGTTTAGCGGGCCGGGGTATTGGAAACACCATATATTTT. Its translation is CASSLAGRGIGNTIYF.

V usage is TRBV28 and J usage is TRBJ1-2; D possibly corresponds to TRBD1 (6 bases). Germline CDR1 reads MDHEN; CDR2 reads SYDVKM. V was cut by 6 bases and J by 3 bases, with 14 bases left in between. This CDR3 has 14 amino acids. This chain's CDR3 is CASSPSRGDYGYTF. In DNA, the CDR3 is TGTGCCAGCAGCCCCAGCAGGGGCGACTATGGCTACACCTTC.

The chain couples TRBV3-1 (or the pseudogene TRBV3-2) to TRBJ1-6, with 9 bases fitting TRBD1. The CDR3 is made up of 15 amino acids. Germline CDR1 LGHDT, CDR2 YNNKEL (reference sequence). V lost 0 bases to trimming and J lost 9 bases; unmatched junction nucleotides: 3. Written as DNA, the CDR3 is TGTGCCAGCAGCCAAGATTGGGACAGGGTTTCACCCCTCCACTTT. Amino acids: CASSQDWDRVSPLHF.

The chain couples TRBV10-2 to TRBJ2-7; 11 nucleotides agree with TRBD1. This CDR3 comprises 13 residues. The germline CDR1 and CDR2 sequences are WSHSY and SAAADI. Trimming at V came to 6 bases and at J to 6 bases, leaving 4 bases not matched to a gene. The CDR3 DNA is TGCGCCAGCAGCCGGGACAGGGGGGCCGAGCAGTACTTC. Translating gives CASSRDRGAEQYF.

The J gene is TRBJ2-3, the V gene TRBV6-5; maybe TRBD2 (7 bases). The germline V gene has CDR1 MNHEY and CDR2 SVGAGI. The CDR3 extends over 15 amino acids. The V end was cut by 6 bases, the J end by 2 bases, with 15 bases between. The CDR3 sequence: CASRLRGQFTDTQYF. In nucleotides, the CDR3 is TGTGCCAGCAGGCTGCGGGGGCAATTCACAGATACGCAGTATTTT.

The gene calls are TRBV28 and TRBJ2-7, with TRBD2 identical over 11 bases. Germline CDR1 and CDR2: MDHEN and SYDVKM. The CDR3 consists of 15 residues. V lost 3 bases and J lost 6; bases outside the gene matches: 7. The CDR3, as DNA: TGTGCCAGCAGTTTTTGGGCTAGCGGGAGGAGCGAGCAGTACTTC. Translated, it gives CASSFWASGRSEQYF.

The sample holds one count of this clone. CDR3 in amino acids: CASSPGQGTDTQYF. In DNA, the CDR3 is TGCGCCAGCAGCCCCGGACAGGGGACAGATACGCAGTATTTT. The V gene is TRBV5-1, the J gene TRBJ2-3, with 9 bases identical to TRBD1. J was trimmed by 3 bases and V by 4 bases; bases with no gene match: 3. CDR3 length: 14 amino acids. Germline CDR1 SGHRS, CDR2 YFSETQ. Filled out from reference TRBV5-1 and TRBJ2-3, the complete variable domain reads KAGVTQTPRYLIKTRGQQVTLSCSPISGHRSVSWYQQTPGQGLQFLFEYFSETQRNKGNFPGRFSGRQFSNSRSEMNVSTLELGDSALYLCASSPGQGTDTQYFGPGTRLTVL.

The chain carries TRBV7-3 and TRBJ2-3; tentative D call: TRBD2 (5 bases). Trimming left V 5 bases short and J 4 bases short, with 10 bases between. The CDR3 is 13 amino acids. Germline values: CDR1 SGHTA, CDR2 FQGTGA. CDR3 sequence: CASSQTRADTQYF. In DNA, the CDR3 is TGTGCCAGCAGCCAAACGAGGGCAGATACGCAGTATTTT.

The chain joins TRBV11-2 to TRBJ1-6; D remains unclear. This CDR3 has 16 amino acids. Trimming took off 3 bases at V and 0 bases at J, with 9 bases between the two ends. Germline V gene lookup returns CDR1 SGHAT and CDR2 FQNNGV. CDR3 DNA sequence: TGTGCCAGCAGCTTGACTACTAGCTCCTATAATTCACCCCTCCACTTT. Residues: CASSLTTSSYNSPLHF. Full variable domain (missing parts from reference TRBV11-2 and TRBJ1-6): EAGVAQSPRYKIIEKRQSVAFWCNPISGHATLYWYQQILGQGPKLLIQFQNNGVVDDSQLPKDRFSAERLKGVDSTLKIQPAKLEDSAVYLCASSLTTSSYNSPLHFGNGTRLTVT.

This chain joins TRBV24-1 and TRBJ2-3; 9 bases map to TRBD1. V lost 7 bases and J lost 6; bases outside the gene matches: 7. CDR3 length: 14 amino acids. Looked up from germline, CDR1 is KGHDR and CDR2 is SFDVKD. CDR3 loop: CATRGQGMGDTQYF. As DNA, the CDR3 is TGTGCCACCAGGGGACAGGGAATGGGGGATACGCAGTATTTT.

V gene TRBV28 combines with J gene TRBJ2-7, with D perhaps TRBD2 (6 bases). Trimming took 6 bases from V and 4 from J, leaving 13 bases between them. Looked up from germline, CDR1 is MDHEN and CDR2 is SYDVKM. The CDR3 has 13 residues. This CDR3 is CASRQEGRYEQYF. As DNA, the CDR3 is TGTGCCAGCAGACAGGAGGGTAGGTACGAGCAGTACTTC.

In nucleotides, the CDR3 is TGTGCCAGCAGTAAAACAGGGGGGGGTGAAAAACTGTTTTTT. It specifies CASSKTGGGEKLFF. The chain joins TRBV28 to TRBJ1-4; 8 nucleotides match TRBD1. Looked up from germline, CDR1 is MDHEN and CDR2 is SYDVKM. Losses at the gene ends were 5 bases for V and 7 bases for J; bases not matched to a gene: 6. The CDR3 contains 14 residues.

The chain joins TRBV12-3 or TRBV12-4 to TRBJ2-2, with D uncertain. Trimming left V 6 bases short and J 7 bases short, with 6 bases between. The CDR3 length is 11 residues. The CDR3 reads CASRNRGELFF. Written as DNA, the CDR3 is TGTGCCAGCAGAAATCGCGGGGAGCTGTTTTTT.

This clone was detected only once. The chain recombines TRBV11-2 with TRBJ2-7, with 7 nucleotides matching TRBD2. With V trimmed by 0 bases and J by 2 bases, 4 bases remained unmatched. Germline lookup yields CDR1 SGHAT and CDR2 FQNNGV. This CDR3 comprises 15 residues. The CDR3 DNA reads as TGTGCCAGCAGCTTAGACCCTAGCGGAGCCTACGAGCAGTACTTC. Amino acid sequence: CASSLDPSGAYEQYF. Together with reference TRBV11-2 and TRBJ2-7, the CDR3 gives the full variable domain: EAGVAQSPRYKIIEKRQSVAFWCNPISGHATLYWYQQILGQGPKLLIQFQNNGVVDDSQLPKDRFSAERLKGVDSTLKIQPAKLEDSAVYLCASSLDPSGAYEQYFGPGTRLTVT.